This TCR beta chain came from a study of response to subunit inactivated influenza vaccine. CDR1 and CDR2 (germline): SGHTA, FQGNSA. The CDR3 is made up of 15 amino acids. The J segment lost 3 bases and the V segment lost 2 bases, leaving 6 bases of the junction unmatched. Study findings and constraints: Authors suggested seasonal influenza vaccinations each recruit few new T cells.

One entry per CDR3 protein, called by TCRdb with MiXCR from the RT-PCR reads. The repertoire holds 500,000 or so distinct CDR3 sequences, with 16% as singletons. Details on this clonotype: Its matching antigen is unknown.

This TCR came from a man aged 50 to 75 who received an inactivated influenza vaccine. Sequenced here: CD4+ T cells sorted from PBMCs, sampled around 25 months after vaccination. The chain joins TRBV7-2 to TRBJ2-7; 8 nucleotides agree with TRBD1. The DNA of the CDR3 is TGTGCCAGCAGCTTATTGGGACAGGTCAACTACGAGCAGTACTTC. This encodes CASSLLGQVNYEQYF.